These 3 T cell receptor beta chains came from one sample sequenced in a study of neurological immune-mediated disorders. TCRdb redid the calling of the 5' RACE reads with MiXCR, one entry per CDR3 protein. This sample has roughly 100,000 distinct CDR3 sequences, with 3% to 4.5% found just once. Sequences were obtained from PBMCs. The receptors were gathered from a woman in her forties or fifties with multiple sclerosis.

This clonotype showed up many times. This rearrangement joins TRBV7-2 to TRBJ1-3, with D maybe TRBD1 (6 bases). The CDR3 contains 14 residues. The V gene's germline CDR1 is SGHTA and CDR2 FQGNSA. Trimming cost V 3 bases and J 4 bases, with 10 bases left between them. The CDR3 sequence: CASSLTTGGNTIYF. The CDR3 DNA sequence: TGTGCCAGCAGCTTGACTACAGGGGGAAACACCATATATTTT.

The table lists this clonotype with many counts. The genes are TRBV4-1 and TRBJ1-1, with D possibly matching TRBD1 (5 bases). In germline, CDR1 is MGHRA, CDR2 YSYEKL. The V end lost 0 bases, the J end lost 11 bases, and 16 bases lay between the germline ends. The CDR3 loop spans 14 amino acids. The CDR3 DNA reads TGCGCCAGCAGCCAAGAAGGAGGGGCCCGGCCCGCTTTCTTT. Translating it yields CASSQEGGARPAFF.

This clonotype occurred many times. V gene TRBV5-1 combines with J gene TRBJ1-1; maybe TRBD1 (5 bases). CDR1 is SGHRS, CDR2 YFSETQ, per germline. Trimming shortened V by 4 bases and J by 2 bases, and 15 bases separated the two germline ends. The CDR3 extends over 15 amino acids. For the CDR3, the DNA is TGCGCCAGCAGCATCCTGGGGACGGTTAACACTGAAGCTTTCTTT. It codes for CASSILGTVNTEAFF.